This is a list of T cell receptor beta chains from one sample in a study of T cell responses to AZD1222 COVID-19 vaccine. Repertoires were generated with immunoSEQ multiplex PCR, while TCRdb's copy carries only in-frame clones and drops some. The sample includes under 200,000 clones, roughly 94% of them seen just once. Sequencing was performed on peripheral blood, taken 28 days after the second AZD1222 dose. These receptor sequences come from an adult who received the AZD1222 COVID-19 vaccine. Each CDR3 is given with its conserved first and last residue. D genes are given only for firm matches. Size values are once, few and many counts, or a class for expanded clones, and some rows have none.

v_gene: TRBV29-1; j_gene: TRBJ1-2; abundance: -; len: 15; d_gene: -; CDR3aa: CSVEGGQMGTYGYTF; CDR3nt: TGCAGCGTTGAAGGGGGGCAAATGGGTACATATGGCTACACCTTC
v_gene: TRBV5-1; j_gene: TRBJ1-2; abundance: -; len: 15; d_gene: -; CDR3aa: CASTRGDTKIYGYTF; CDR3nt: TGCGCCAGCACCCGCGGGGACACCAAAATATATGGCTACACCTTC
v_gene: TRBV7-2; j_gene: TRBJ2-7; abundance: -; len: 15; d_gene: -; CDR3aa: CASSPRFLGSYEQYF; CDR3nt: TGTGCCAGCAGCCCCCGGTTTCTGGGCTCCTACGAGCAGTACTTC
v_gene: TRBV27; j_gene: TRBJ1-2; abundance: -; len: 12; d_gene: -; CDR3aa: CASGISGYGYTF; CDR3nt: TGTGCCTCAGGGATCTCGGGCTATGGCTACACCTTC
v_gene: TRBV3-1/TRBV3-2; j_gene: TRBJ1-3; abundance: -; len: 14; d_gene: -; CDR3aa: CASSPGGAGNTIYF; CDR3nt: TGTGCCAGCAGCCCCGGGGGTGCCGGAAACACCATATATTTT
v_gene: TRBV6-5; j_gene: TRBJ1-1; abundance: once; len: 15; d_gene: -; CDR3aa: CVTGLPPHMNTEAFF; CDR3nt: TGTGTTACCGGCCTCCCCCCCCACATGAACACTGAAGCTTTCTTT
v_gene: TRBV6-2/TRBV6-3; j_gene: TRBJ2-7; abundance: -; len: 12; d_gene: TRBD2; CDR3aa: CASSPRTSRQYF; CDR3nt: TGTGCCAGCAGCCCCCGGACTAGTCGACAGTACTTC
v_gene: TRBV13; j_gene: TRBJ2-5; abundance: -; len: 17; d_gene: TRBD2; CDR3aa: CASSTETSGKVVETQYF; CDR3nt: TGTGCCAGCAGCACGGAGACTAGCGGGAAGGTGGTGGAGACCCAGTACTTC
v_gene: TRBV30; j_gene: TRBJ1-3; abundance: -; len: 16; d_gene: -; CDR3aa: CAWAPRGVYSGNTIYF; CDR3nt: TGTGCCTGGGCCCCCCGGGGGGTCTACTCTGGAAACACCATATATTTT
v_gene: TRBV19; j_gene: TRBJ2-7; abundance: -; len: 13; d_gene: -; CDR3aa: CASGDGYSYEQYF; CDR3nt: TGTGCCAGTGGGGACGGATACTCCTACGAGCAGTACTTC
v_gene: TRBV21-1; j_gene: TRBJ2-2; abundance: -; len: 15; d_gene: -; CDR3aa: CASSKGNRYTGELFF; CDR3nt: TGTGCCAGCAGCAAAGGGAACAGATACACCGGGGAGCTGTTTTTT
v_gene: TRBV6-1; j_gene: TRBJ2-1; abundance: -; len: 17; d_gene: TRBD1; CDR3aa: CASSEGRGTGSYNEQFF; CDR3nt: TGTGCCAGCAGTGAAGGAAGGGGGACAGGGAGTTACAATGAGCAGTTCTTC
v_gene: TRBV7-2; j_gene: TRBJ1-1; abundance: -; len: 15; d_gene: TRBD1; CDR3aa: CASSEGTGRNTEAFF; CDR3nt: TGTGCCAGCAGCGAAGGGACAGGGAGGAACACTGAAGCTTTCTTT
v_gene: TRBV9; j_gene: TRBJ2-7; abundance: -; len: 14; d_gene: -; CDR3aa: CASRGDRRRDEQYF; CDR3nt: TGTGCCAGCCGGGGGGACAGGAGGAGGGACGAGCAGTACTTC
v_gene: TRBV7-2; j_gene: TRBJ1-2; abundance: -; len: 13; d_gene: -; CDR3aa: CASSSGPPYGYTF; CDR3nt: TGTGCCAGCAGCTCGGGACCGCCCTATGGCTACACCTTC
v_gene: TRBV19; j_gene: TRBJ2-4; abundance: -; len: 17; d_gene: TRBD2; CDR3aa: CASSPREGRGTKNIQYF; CDR3nt: TGTGCCAGTAGCCCGAGGGAGGGGCGAGGTACCAAAAACATTCAGTACTTC
v_gene: TRBV3-1/TRBV3-2; j_gene: TRBJ1-2; abundance: -; len: 12; d_gene: -; CDR3aa: CASSHTDYGYTF; CDR3nt: TGTGCCAGCAGCCACACGGACTATGGCTACACCTTC
v_gene: TRBV11-2; j_gene: TRBJ2-2; abundance: -; len: 14; d_gene: -; CDR3aa: CASSRPRSGGELFF; CDR3nt: TGTGCCAGCAGCCGGCCCCGGAGTGGGGGGGAGCTGTTTTTT
v_gene: TRBV6-1; j_gene: TRBJ2-1; abundance: -; len: 15; d_gene: -; CDR3aa: CASSEFGSGYNEQFF; CDR3nt: TGTGCCAGCAGTGAATTTGGTAGCGGATACAATGAGCAGTTCTTC
v_gene: TRBV7-2; j_gene: TRBJ2-3; abundance: -; len: 18; d_gene: TRBD2; CDR3aa: CASSSERGAPLSTDTQYF; CDR3nt: TGTGCCAGCAGCTCGGAGCGGGGGGCTCCTCTTAGCACAGATACGCAGTATTTT
v_gene: TRBV14; j_gene: TRBJ2-5; abundance: -; len: 16; d_gene: -; CDR3aa: CASSPSGLTGAETQYF; CDR3nt: TGTGCCAGCAGCCCTAGCGGACTAACAGGGGCGGAGACCCAGTACTTC
v_gene: TRBV2; j_gene: TRBJ1-1; abundance: -; len: 15; d_gene: TRBD1; CDR3aa: CASSARTGVSTEAFF; CDR3nt: TGTGCCAGCAGTGCGAGGACAGGGGTGAGCACTGAAGCTTTCTTT
v_gene: TRBV6-5; j_gene: TRBJ2-7; abundance: -; len: 13; d_gene: TRBD1; CDR3aa: CASRGQGAYEQYF; CDR3nt: TGTGCCAGCAGGGGACAGGGGGCCTACGAGCAGTACTTC
v_gene: TRBV11-2; j_gene: TRBJ1-1; abundance: -; len: 16; d_gene: TRBD1; CDR3aa: CASSFPPGTVNTEAFF; CDR3nt: TGTGCCAGCAGCTTTCCCCCCGGGACAGTGAACACTGAAGCTTTCTTT
v_gene: TRBV5-8; j_gene: TRBJ1-1; abundance: -; len: 16; d_gene: -; CDR3aa: CASSLDSTTMNTEAFF; CDR3nt: TGTGCCAGCAGCCTCGATTCTACGACGATGAACACTGAAGCTTTCTTT
v_gene: TRBV19; j_gene: TRBJ2-7; abundance: -; len: 13; d_gene: TRBD1; CDR3aa: CASMTTGGYQQYF; CDR3nt: TGTGCCAGTATGACTACAGGGGGCTATCAGCAGTACTTC
v_gene: TRBV13; j_gene: TRBJ1-6; abundance: -; len: 14; d_gene: TRBD1; CDR3aa: CASSSGQGISPLHF; CDR3nt: TGTGCCAGCAGCTCGGGACAGGGGATTTCACCCCTCCACTTT
v_gene: TRBV5-5; j_gene: TRBJ1-4; abundance: -; len: 15; d_gene: TRBD1; CDR3aa: CASSFTGTGNEKLFF; CDR3nt: TGTGCCAGCAGCTTTACCGGGACAGGGAATGAAAAACTGTTTTTT
v_gene: TRBV19; j_gene: TRBJ2-7; abundance: -; len: 18; d_gene: TRBD2; CDR3aa: CASSIPGLAGPNPYEQYF; CDR3nt: TGTGCCAGTAGTATTCCGGGACTAGCGGGACCGAACCCCTACGAGCAGTACTTC
v_gene: TRBV19; j_gene: TRBJ1-5; abundance: -; len: 14; d_gene: TRBD1; CDR3aa: CASTPTGEAQPQHF; CDR3nt: TGTGCCAGTACCCCAACAGGGGAGGCTCAGCCCCAGCATTTT
v_gene: TRBV18; j_gene: TRBJ2-7; abundance: once; len: 15; d_gene: -; CDR3aa: CASSPGHQNGYEQYF; CDR3nt: TGTGCCAGCTCACCGGGACACCAAAACGGCTACGAGCAGTACTTC
v_gene: TRBV14; j_gene: TRBJ1-2; abundance: -; len: 14; d_gene: -; CDR3aa: CASSRDTRYYGYTF; CDR3nt: TGTGCCAGCAGCCGGGACACTCGATATTATGGCTACACCTTC
v_gene: TRBV4-1; j_gene: TRBJ1-2; abundance: -; len: 15; d_gene: -; CDR3aa: CASSQVSRGGPGYTF; CDR3nt: TGCGCCAGCAGCCAAGTTTCTCGGGGGGGGCCTGGCTACACCTTC
v_gene: TRBV5-5; j_gene: TRBJ2-2; abundance: -; len: 16; d_gene: -; CDR3aa: CASSREGDVTTGELFF; CDR3nt: TGTGCCAGCAGCAGGGAAGGGGACGTAACCACCGGGGAGCTGTTTTTT
v_gene: TRBV4-1; j_gene: TRBJ2-7; abundance: -; len: 16; d_gene: -; CDR3aa: CASSQERQAGSYEQYF; CDR3nt: TGCGCCAGCAGCCAAGAGAGGCAGGCGGGCTCCTACGAGCAGTACTTC
v_gene: TRBV6-5; j_gene: TRBJ1-3; abundance: -; len: 13; d_gene: TRBD1; CDR3aa: CASRGQGINTIYF; CDR3nt: TGTGCCAGCAGGGGACAGGGGATAAACACCATATATTTT
v_gene: TRBV5-1; j_gene: TRBJ1-2; abundance: -; len: 14; d_gene: TRBD1; CDR3aa: CASSLDRGYNGYTF; CDR3nt: TGCGCCAGCAGCTTGGACAGGGGATATAATGGCTACACCTTC
v_gene: TRBV27; j_gene: TRBJ2-1; abundance: once; len: 14; d_gene: TRBD2; CDR3aa: CASSINSGRGGQFF; CDR3nt: TGTGCCAGCAGTATAAATAGCGGGAGGGGGGGGCAGTTCTTC
v_gene: TRBV5-1; j_gene: TRBJ2-7; abundance: -; len: 13; d_gene: -; CDR3aa: CASTGPGSYEQYF; CDR3nt: TGCGCCAGCACCGGACCGGGCTCCTACGAGCAGTACTTC
v_gene: TRBV28; j_gene: TRBJ1-1; abundance: -; len: 14; d_gene: TRBD1; CDR3aa: CASSLTGGVTEAFF; CDR3nt: TGTGCCAGCAGCCTTACAGGGGGCGTCACTGAAGCTTTCTTT
v_gene: TRBV15; j_gene: TRBJ1-4; abundance: -; len: 14; d_gene: TRBD1; CDR3aa: CATSGRQGTEKLFF; CDR3nt: TGTGCCACCAGCGGAAGACAGGGGACGGAAAAACTGTTTTTT
v_gene: TRBV4-3; j_gene: TRBJ2-6; abundance: -; len: 18; d_gene: -; CDR3aa: CASSQLSDTSSGANVLTF; CDR3nt: TGCGCCAGCAGCCAACTATCGGACACTAGCTCTGGGGCCAACGTCCTGACTTTC
v_gene: TRBV15; j_gene: TRBJ1-2; abundance: once; len: 16; d_gene: -; CDR3aa: CATSPRLFLGSGGYTF; CDR3nt: TGTGCCACCAGCCCCCGACTATTTTTAGGGAGTGGCGGCTACACCTTC
v_gene: TRBV12-3/TRBV12-4; j_gene: TRBJ1-2; abundance: -; len: 13; d_gene: -; CDR3aa: CASSFQARYGYTF; CDR3nt: TGTGCCAGCAGTTTCCAGGCGCGCTATGGCTACACCTTC
v_gene: TRBV28; j_gene: TRBJ1-5; abundance: -; len: 17; d_gene: -; CDR3aa: CASRLRGAGASNQPQHF; CDR3nt: TGTGCCAGCAGGCTAAGGGGGGCGGGGGCTAGCAATCAGCCCCAGCATTTT
v_gene: TRBV3-1/TRBV3-2; j_gene: TRBJ2-5; abundance: -; len: 17; d_gene: TRBD2; CDR3aa: CASSHIAFGGAEETQYF; CDR3nt: TGTGCCAGCAGCCATATCGCCTTCGGGGGGGCGGAGGAGACCCAGTACTTC